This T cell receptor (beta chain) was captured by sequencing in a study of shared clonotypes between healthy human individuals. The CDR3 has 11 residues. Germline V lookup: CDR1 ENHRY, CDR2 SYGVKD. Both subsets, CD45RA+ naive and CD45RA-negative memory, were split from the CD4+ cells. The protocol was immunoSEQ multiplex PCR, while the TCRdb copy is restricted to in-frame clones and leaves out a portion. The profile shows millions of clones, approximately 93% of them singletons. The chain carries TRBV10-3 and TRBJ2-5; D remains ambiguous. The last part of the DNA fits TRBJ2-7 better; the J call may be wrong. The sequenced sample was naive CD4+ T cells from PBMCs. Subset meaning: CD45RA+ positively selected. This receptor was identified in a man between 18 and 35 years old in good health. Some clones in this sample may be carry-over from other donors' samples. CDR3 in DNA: TGTGCCATCAGTGACTCCTACGAGCAGTACTTC. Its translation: CAISDSYEQYF.